This T cell receptor beta chain originates from a study of T cell changes during pregnancy in multiple sclerosis. Germline values: CDR1 GTSNPN, CDR2 SVGIG (reference sequence). V dropped 0 bases and J dropped 2; count of bases not matched to a gene: 11. This CDR3 is built from 17 residues. TCRdb keeps only in-frame clones here, not all; method: immunoSEQ multiplex PCR. The data contain fewer than 35,000 clones, approximately 94% of them singletons. This sample comprised CD4+ T cells from peripheral blood mononuclear cells, obtained after pregnancy. This chain joins TRBV30 and TRBJ2-5, with 8 bases that match TRBD1. This sequence was found in a female donor with multiple sclerosis, enrolled in a pregnancy study. The CDR3 region has the DNA TGTGCCTGGAGTGTACGGTGGCGCAGGGGGCATCAAGAGACCCAGTACTTC. Translation gives CAWSVRWRRGHQETQYF. Looking up the rest from reference TRBV30 and TRBJ2-5 gives the full variable domain: SQTIHQWPATLVQPVGSPLSLECTVEGTSNPNLYWYRQAAGRGLQLLFYSVGIGQISSEVPQNLSASRPQDRQFILSSKKLLLSDSGFYLCAWSVRWRRGHQETQYFGPGTRLLVL.